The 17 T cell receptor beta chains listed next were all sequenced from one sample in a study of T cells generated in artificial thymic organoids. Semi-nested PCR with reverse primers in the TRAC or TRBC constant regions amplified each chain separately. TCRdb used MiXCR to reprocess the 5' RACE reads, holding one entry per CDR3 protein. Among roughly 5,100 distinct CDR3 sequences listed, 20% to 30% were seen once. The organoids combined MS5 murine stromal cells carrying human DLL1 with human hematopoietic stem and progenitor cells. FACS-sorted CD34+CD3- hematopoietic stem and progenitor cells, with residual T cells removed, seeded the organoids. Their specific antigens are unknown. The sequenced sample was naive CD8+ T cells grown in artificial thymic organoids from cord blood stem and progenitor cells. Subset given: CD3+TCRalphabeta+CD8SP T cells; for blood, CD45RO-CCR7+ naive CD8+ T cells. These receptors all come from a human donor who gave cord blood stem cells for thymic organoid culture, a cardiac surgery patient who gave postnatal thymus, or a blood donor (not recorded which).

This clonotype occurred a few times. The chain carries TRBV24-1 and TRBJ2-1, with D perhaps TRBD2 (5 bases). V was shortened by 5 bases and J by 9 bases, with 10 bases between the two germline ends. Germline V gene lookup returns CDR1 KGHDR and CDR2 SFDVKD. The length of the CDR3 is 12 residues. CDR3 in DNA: TGTGCCACCAGTGGCTGTAGCGTTGAGCAGTTCTTC. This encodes CATSGCSVEQFF.

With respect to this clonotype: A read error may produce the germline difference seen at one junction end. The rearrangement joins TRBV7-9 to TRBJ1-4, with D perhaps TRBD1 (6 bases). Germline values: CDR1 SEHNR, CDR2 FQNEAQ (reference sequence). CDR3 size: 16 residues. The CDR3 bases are TGTGCCAGCAGCTCCTCATCGGGGACATTGAGGGAAGGACTGGTTTTT. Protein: CASSSSSGTLREGLVF.

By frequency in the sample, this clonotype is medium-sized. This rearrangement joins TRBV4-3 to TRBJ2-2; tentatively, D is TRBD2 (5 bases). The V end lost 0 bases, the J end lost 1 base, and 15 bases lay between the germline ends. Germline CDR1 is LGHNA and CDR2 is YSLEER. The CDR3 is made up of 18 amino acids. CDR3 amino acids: CASSQDAPGRWNTGELFF. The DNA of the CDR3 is TGCGCCAGCAGCCAAGATGCTCCGGGGAGATGGAACACCGGGGAGCTGTTTTTT.

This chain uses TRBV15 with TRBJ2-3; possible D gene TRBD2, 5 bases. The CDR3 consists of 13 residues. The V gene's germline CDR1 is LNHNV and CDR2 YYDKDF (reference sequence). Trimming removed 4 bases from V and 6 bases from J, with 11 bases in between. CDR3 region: CATSILPSDTQYF. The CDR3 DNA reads TGTGCCACCAGCATTCTCCCTAGCGATACGCAGTATTTT.

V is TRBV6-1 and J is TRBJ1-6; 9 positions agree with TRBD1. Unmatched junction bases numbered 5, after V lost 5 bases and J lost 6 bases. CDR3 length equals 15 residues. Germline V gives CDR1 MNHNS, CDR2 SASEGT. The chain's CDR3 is CASSSGTGFNSPLHF. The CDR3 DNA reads TGTGCCAGCAGTTCGGGGACAGGGTTTAATTCACCCCTCCACTTT.

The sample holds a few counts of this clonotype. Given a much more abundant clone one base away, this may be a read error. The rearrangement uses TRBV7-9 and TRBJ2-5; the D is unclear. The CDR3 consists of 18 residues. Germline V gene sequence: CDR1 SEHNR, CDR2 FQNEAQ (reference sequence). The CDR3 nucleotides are TGTGCCGGCAGCTTAGTGGTTTATGCCATCCCAAACTGGCAGACCCAGTACTTC. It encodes CAGSLVVYAIPNWQTQYF.

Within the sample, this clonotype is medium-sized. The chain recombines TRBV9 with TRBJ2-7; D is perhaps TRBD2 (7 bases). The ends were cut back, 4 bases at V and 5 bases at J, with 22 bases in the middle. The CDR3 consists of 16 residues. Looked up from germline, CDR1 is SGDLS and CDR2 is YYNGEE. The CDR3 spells CASSRGCCSGGHEQYF. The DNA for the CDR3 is TGTGCCAGCAGCCGAGGGTGTTGTTCGGGGGGCCACGAGCAGTACTTC.

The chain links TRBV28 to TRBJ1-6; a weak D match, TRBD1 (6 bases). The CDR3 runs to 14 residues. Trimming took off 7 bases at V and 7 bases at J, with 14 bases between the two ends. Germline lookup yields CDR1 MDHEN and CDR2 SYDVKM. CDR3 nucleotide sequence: TGTGCCAGCAAAGTCCAAGGGGGGAATTCACCCCTCCACTTT. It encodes CASKVQGGNSPLHF.

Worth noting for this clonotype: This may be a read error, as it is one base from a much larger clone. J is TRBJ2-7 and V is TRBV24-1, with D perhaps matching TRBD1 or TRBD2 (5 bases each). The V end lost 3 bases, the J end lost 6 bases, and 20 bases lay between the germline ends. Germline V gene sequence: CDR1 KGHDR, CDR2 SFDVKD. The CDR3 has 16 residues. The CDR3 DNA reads TGTGCCACCAGTGATCCGGGGCTGGGGTCAAGGAGCGAGCAGTACTTC. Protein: CATSDPGLGSRSEQYF.

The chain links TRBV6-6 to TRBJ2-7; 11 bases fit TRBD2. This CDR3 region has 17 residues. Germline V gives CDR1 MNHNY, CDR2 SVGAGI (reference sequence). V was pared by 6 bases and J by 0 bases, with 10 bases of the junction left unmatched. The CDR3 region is CASRRRLAGSSSYEQYF. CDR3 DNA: TGTGCCAGCAGGAGGAGACTAGCGGGATCCAGCTCCTACGAGCAGTACTTC.

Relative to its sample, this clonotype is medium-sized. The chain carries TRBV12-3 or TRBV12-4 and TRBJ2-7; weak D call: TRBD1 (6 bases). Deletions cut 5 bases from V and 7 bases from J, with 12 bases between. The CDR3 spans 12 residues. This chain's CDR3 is CASSERGREQYF. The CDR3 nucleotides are TGTGCCAGCAGTGAGAGGGGGAGAGAGCAGTACTTC.

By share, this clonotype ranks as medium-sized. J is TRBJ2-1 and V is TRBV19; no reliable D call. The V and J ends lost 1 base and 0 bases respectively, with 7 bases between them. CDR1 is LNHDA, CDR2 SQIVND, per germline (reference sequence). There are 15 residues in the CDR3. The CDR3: CASSIAASSYNEQFF. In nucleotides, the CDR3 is TGTGCCAGTAGTATAGCGGCAAGCTCCTACAATGAGCAGTTCTTC.

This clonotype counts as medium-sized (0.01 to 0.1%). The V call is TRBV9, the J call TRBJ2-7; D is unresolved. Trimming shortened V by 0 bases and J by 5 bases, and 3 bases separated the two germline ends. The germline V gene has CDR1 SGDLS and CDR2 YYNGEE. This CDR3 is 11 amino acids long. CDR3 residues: CASSVVHEQYF. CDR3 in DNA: TGTGCCAGCAGCGTAGTGCACGAGCAGTACTTC.

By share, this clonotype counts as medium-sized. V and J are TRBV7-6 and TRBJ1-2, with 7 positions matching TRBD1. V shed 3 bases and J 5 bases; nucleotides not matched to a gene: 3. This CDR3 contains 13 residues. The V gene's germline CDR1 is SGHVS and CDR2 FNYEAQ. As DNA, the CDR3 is TGTGCCAGCAGCTTGACAGGGTGGTATGGCTACACCTTC. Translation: CASSLTGWYGYTF.

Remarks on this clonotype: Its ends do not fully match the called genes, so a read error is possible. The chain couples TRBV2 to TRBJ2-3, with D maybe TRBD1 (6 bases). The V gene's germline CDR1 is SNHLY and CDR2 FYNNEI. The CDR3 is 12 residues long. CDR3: CASSARTVTQYF. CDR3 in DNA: TGTGCCAGCAGTGCTCGGACAGTTACGCAGTATTTT. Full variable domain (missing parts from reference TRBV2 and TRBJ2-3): EPEVTQTPSHQVTQMGQEVILRCVPISNHLYFYWYRQILGQKVEFLVSFYNNEISEKSEIFDDQFSVERPDGSNFTLKIRSTKLEDSAMYFCASSARTVTQYFGPGTRLTVL.

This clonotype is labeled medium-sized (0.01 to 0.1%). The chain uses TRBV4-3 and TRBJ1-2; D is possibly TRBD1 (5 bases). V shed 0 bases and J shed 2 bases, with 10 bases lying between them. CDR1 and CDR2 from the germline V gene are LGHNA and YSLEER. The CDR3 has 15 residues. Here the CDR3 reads CASSQDFAGNYGYTF. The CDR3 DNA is TGCGCCAGCAGCCAAGATTTCGCAGGGAACTATGGCTACACCTTC.

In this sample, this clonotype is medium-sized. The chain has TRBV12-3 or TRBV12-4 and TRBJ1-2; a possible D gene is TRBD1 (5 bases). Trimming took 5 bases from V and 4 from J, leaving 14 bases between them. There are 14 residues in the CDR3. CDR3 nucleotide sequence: TGTGCCAGCAGTCGTAACCAGGGTGGCTATGGCTACACCTTC. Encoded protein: CASSRNQGGYGYTF.